The 14 T cell receptor beta chains below all came from one sample that was sequenced in a study of blood T cell repertoires in COVID-19. Assay: immunoSEQ multiplex PCR; the TCRdb copy retains only in-frame clones and omits some. The data show a few hundred thousand clones, roughly 86% seen once. Material for sequencing was peripheral blood. The receptors were sampled from a woman between 45 and 65 years old with acute or convalescent COVID-19.

The chain uses TRBV6-5 and TRBJ2-1, with 7 bases identical to TRBD1. Trimming took 6 bases from V and 8 from J; bases not matched to a gene: 13. Germline CDR1 reads MNHEY; CDR2 reads SVGAGI. This CDR3 spans 15 amino acids. This CDR3 is CASRSRTGPRDEQFF. The CDR3 coding sequence is TGTGCCAGCAGAAGCAGGACAGGTCCACGGGATGAGCAGTTCTTC.

This rearrangement joins TRBV3-1 (or the pseudogene TRBV3-2) to TRBJ1-1, with D perhaps matching TRBD1 (6 bases). Germline V gene lookup returns CDR1 LGHDT and CDR2 YNNKEL (reference sequence). The CDR3 has 14 residues. Trimming removed 4 bases at V and 4 bases at J, with 13 bases between. For the CDR3, the DNA is TGTGCCAGCAGCCGGGGGGGCTTGGTCACTGAAGCTTTCTTT. Amino acids: CASSRGGLVTEAFF.

The J gene is TRBJ1-6, the V gene TRBV7-9; maybe TRBD1 (6 bases). V lost 4 bases and J 6 bases, leaving 10 bases between the germline ends. The CDR3 has 14 residues. Looked up from germline, CDR1 is SEHNR and CDR2 is FQNEAQ (reference sequence). For the CDR3, the DNA is TGTGCCAGCAGCTGGACAGCTACTAATTCACCCCTCCACTTT. Translation: CASSWTATNSPLHF.

V gene TRBV6-5 combines with J gene TRBJ2-3, with D possibly being TRBD1 (6 bases). The germline V gene has CDR1 MNHEY and CDR2 SVGAGI. V lost 6 bases and J lost 6, with 13 bases in between. The CDR3 loop spans 13 amino acids. CDR3 coding DNA: TGTGCCAGCAGAGATCAGGGGTCGGATACGCAGTATTTT. Translating gives CASRDQGSDTQYF.

The V gene is TRBV15, the J gene TRBJ2-6; D is unresolved. CDR3 length: 14 residues. Trimming took off 5 bases at V and 0 bases at J, with 5 bases between the two ends. Germline V lookup: CDR1 LNHNV, CDR2 YYDKDF (reference sequence). The CDR3: CATSLNSGANVLTF. For the CDR3, the DNA is TGTGCCACCAGCCTTAACTCTGGGGCCAACGTCCTGACTTTC.

The chain couples TRBV9 to TRBJ2-7; 7 nucleotides agree with TRBD1. Unmatched junction bases numbered 9, after V lost 0 bases and J lost 9 bases. The CDR3 has 14 amino acids. CDR1 is SGDLS and CDR2 is YYNGEE in the germline V gene. The CDR3 here is CASSVGGQPRVQYF. The CDR3 region has the DNA TGTGCCAGCAGCGTAGGGGGACAGCCTCGGGTGCAGTACTTC.

The chain is built from TRBV3-1 (or the pseudogene TRBV3-2) and TRBJ2-4; tentatively, D is TRBD1 (5 bases). CDR1 is LGHDT, CDR2 YNNKEL, per germline (reference sequence). Trimming cost V 3 bases and J 15 bases, with 15 bases left between them. CDR3 length: 12 amino acids. The CDR3 region is CASSQDLGLRYF. The CDR3 DNA reads TGTGCCAGCAGCCAGGATCTGGGGCTTCGGTACTTC.

The rearrangement links TRBV11-2 to TRBJ1-2, with no clear D. V was pared by 0 bases and J by 5 bases, with 13 bases between. The germline gives CDR1 SGHAT, CDR2 FQNNGV. The CDR3 has 15 residues. The CDR3 protein is CASSLEVRVWYGYTF. CDR3 DNA sequence: TGTGCCAGCAGCTTAGAAGTGAGGGTCTGGTATGGCTACACCTTC.

This clone appeared once. The V and J genes are TRBV5-4 and TRBJ1-4; D possibly corresponds to TRBD1 (6 bases). The CDR3 contains 14 residues. V lost 3 bases and J 7 bases, leaving 13 bases between the germline ends. CDR1 SGHNT and CDR2 YYREEE come from the germline V gene (reference sequence). CDR3 DNA: TGTGCCAGCAGCTCAGGGGATGTTGTTGAAAAACTGTTTTTT. Translated: CASSSGDVVEKLFF.

This clone was picked up one time. This chain uses TRBV5-1 with TRBJ2-7; 7 bases align to TRBD2. This CDR3 has 14 residues. From germline, CDR1 is SGHRS and CDR2 YFSETQ. The trim removed 1 base at V and 0 bases at J, leaving 1 base unmatched. The CDR3 sequence is CASSLPSGSYEQYF. DNA of the CDR3: TGCGCCAGCAGCTTGCCTAGCGGCTCCTACGAGCAGTACTTC.

This chain's CDR3 is CASRDPDRLLDGYTF. The CDR3, as DNA: TGTGCCAGCAGAGATCCGGACAGATTGTTAGATGGCTACACCTTC. V and J are TRBV28 and TRBJ1-2; tentatively, D is TRBD1 (6 bases). Germline CDR1 is MDHEN and CDR2 is SYDVKM. This CDR3 is 15 amino acids long. V was trimmed by 6 bases and J by 6 bases, leaving 20 bases between them.

In the case of this clone: Other DNA sequences from this sample encode an identical CDR3 as well. The chain has TRBV30 and TRBJ2-5, with a tentative D call TRBD1 (6 bases). The germline V gene has CDR1 GTSNPN and CDR2 SVGIG (reference sequence). This CDR3 spans 13 amino acids. Trimming pared 1 base from V and 1 base from J, leaving 7 bases between. CDR3 amino acids: CAWSGTVQETQYF. The CDR3 DNA sequence: TGTGCCTGGAGTGGGACAGTCCAAGAGACCCAGTACTTC.

This sequence joins TRBV7-3 and TRBJ2-1; 9 bases map to TRBD2. This CDR3 contains 18 residues. The germline V gene has CDR1 SGHTA and CDR2 FQGTGA. With V trimmed by 1 base and J by 9 bases, 16 bases remained unmatched. The CDR3: CASSLRGWLAGPGSEQFF. The CDR3 DNA reads TGTGCCAGCAGCTTAAGGGGTTGGCTAGCGGGACCTGGGAGTGAGCAGTTCTTC.

This rearrangement joins TRBV29-1 to TRBJ2-2; 7 bases agree with TRBD2. Germline values: CDR1 SQVTM, CDR2 ANQGSEA. V lost 2 bases to trimming and J lost 7 bases; unmatched junction nucleotides: 4. The CDR3 loop spans 13 amino acids. CDR3 coding DNA: TGCAGCGTTGAACGGGGGGTTGGCGGGGAGCTGTTTTTT. Translated: CSVERGVGGELFF.